The 16 T cell receptor beta chains given below trace back to one sample, sequenced in a study of T cell changes during pregnancy in multiple sclerosis. Sequenced by immunoSEQ multiplex PCR; TCRdb stores in-frame clones only, minus some. Of 70,000 to 95,000 clones detected, 90% to 95% appear once; the ten largest clones hold 2% to 2.5%. The sample here was peripheral blood, taken in the third trimester of pregnancy. These receptor sequences come from a female donor with multiple sclerosis, enrolled in a pregnancy study.

The DNA of the CDR3 is TGCGCCAGCTGCCGGACCGCAGGGGGACAAGAGACCCAGTACTTC. It codes for CASCRTAGGQETQYF. This rearrangement joins TRBV5-1 to TRBJ2-5; 7 positions agree with TRBD1. The V gene end was trimmed by 7 bases and the J gene end by 2 bases; junction bases not matched to a gene: 11. The CDR3 totals 15 residues. Germline-derived CDR1 and CDR2 are SGHRS and YFSETQ.

The gene calls are TRBV9 and TRBJ1-4; no reliable D call. The CDR3 is 15 residues long. Trimming took off 2 bases at V and 4 bases at J, with 12 bases between the two ends. Germline CDR1 SGDLS, CDR2 YYNGEE. The CDR3 reads CASSVNRGINEKLFF. CDR3 DNA: TGTGCCAGCAGCGTGAACCGGGGTATTAATGAAAAACTGTTTTTT.

Written as DNA, the CDR3 is TGCGCCAGCAGCCAAGAGTACTCCGGGACTAGCAGATACGAGCAGTACTTC. Translating gives CASSQEYSGTSRYEQYF. This chain links TRBV4-1 with TRBJ2-7, with 9 bases matching TRBD2. V was pared by 0 bases and J by 4 bases, with 10 bases of the junction left unmatched. The germline V gene encodes CDR1 MGHRA and CDR2 YSYEKL. The CDR3 consists of 17 residues.

The J gene is TRBJ2-7, the V gene TRBV11-1; TRBD1 matches 9 bases. Germline values: CDR1 SGHAT, CDR2 FQDESV (reference sequence). The CDR3 loop spans 14 amino acids. V dropped 5 bases and J dropped 5; count of bases not matched to a gene: 7. The chain's CDR3 is CASSRDRAIHEQYF. The CDR3 bases are TGTGCCAGCAGCAGGGACAGGGCAATCCACGAGCAGTACTTC.

The chain carries TRBV4-2 and TRBJ2-7; a possible D gene is TRBD2 (5 bases). V lost 0 bases and J lost 7, with 13 bases in between. Per germline, CDR1 LGHNA and CDR2 YNFKEQ. The CDR3 has 14 amino acids. The chain's CDR3 is CASSQETNLGEQYF. CDR3 in DNA: TGTGCCAGCAGCCAAGAGACTAACCTAGGGGAGCAGTACTTC.

The chain joins TRBV27 to TRBJ2-1, with 14 bases identical to TRBD2. Germline V lookup: CDR1 MNHEY, CDR2 SMNVEV (reference sequence). The CDR3 contains 19 residues. V lost 1 base and J lost 5; bases outside the gene matches: 10. CDR3 in DNA: TGTGCCAGCAGTTTATTTGGACTAGCGGGAGGCCGATTAAACAATGAGCAGTTCTTC. Translating it yields CASSLFGLAGGRLNNEQFF.

This clone was counted a single time. This rearrangement joins TRBV2 to TRBJ1-2; 12 nucleotides line up with TRBD1. Unmatched junction bases numbered 13, after V lost 8 bases and J lost 6 bases. There are 16 residues in the CDR3. Germline V gene lookup returns CDR1 SNHLY and CDR2 FYNNEI. The CDR3 is CASPPGDRGRGNGYTF. The CDR3 DNA reads TGTGCCAGCCCCCCTGGGGACAGGGGGCGAGGAAATGGCTACACCTTC.

The V gene is TRBV29-1, the J gene TRBJ1-1; no definite D call. V lost 1 base, J lost 1 base, and 4 bases lay in between. The CDR3 sequence is 12 residues long. Germline V gene sequence: CDR1 SQVTM, CDR2 ANQGSEA. DNA for the CDR3: TGCAGCGTTGAAGGTCGGAACACTGAAGCTTTCTTT. Translating it yields CSVEGRNTEAFF.

This chain links TRBV25-1 with TRBJ2-2; D is unclear. V was shortened by 1 base and J by 5 bases, with 8 bases between the two germline ends. CDR3 length equals 14 residues. Germline CDR1 and CDR2: MGHDK and SYGVNS. The CDR3 region has the DNA TGTGCCAGCAGTGAATTGAGAGAAACCGGGGAGCTGTTTTTT. Translation gives CASSELRETGELFF.

This sequence joins TRBV7-9 and TRBJ1-2, with TRBD1 as a possible D gene (5 bases). The CDR3 runs to 12 residues. Looked up from germline, CDR1 is SEHNR and CDR2 is FQNEAQ (reference sequence). Trimming pared 1 base from V and 8 bases from J, leaving 8 bases between. CDR3 coding DNA: TGTGCCAGCAGCTTAGGGGGCAACGGCTACACCTTC. This gives the protein CASSLGGNGYTF. Full variable domain (outside the CDR3, taken from reference TRBV7-9 and TRBJ1-2): DTGVSQNPRHKITKRGQNVTFRCDPISEHNRLYWYRQTLGQGPEFLTYFQNEAQLEKSRLLSDRFSAERPKGSFSTLEIQRTEQGDSAMYLCASSLGGNGYTFGSGTRLTVV.

The V call is TRBV28, the J call TRBJ2-7, with unresolved D. This CDR3 contains 12 residues. From germline, CDR1 is MDHEN and CDR2 SYDVKM. V was clipped by 2 bases and J by 9 bases, with 11 bases between them. The CDR3: CASSLSVRRQYF. The CDR3 DNA reads TGTGCCAGCAGTTTAAGCGTGAGAAGGCAGTACTTC. Together with reference TRBV28 and TRBJ2-7, the CDR3 gives the full variable domain: DVKVTQSSRYLVKRTGEKVFLECVQDMDHENMFWYRQDPGLGLRLIYFSYDVKMKEKGDIPEGYSVSREKKERFSLILESASTNQTSMYLCASSLSVRRQYFGPGTRLTVT.

CDR3 DNA: TGTGCCAGCAGCTCTAGCGGGGCTGAGAGAAATGAGCAGTTCTTC. Translating gives CASSSSGAERNEQFF. V is TRBV7-9 and J is TRBJ2-1; 9 nucleotides align to TRBD2. Trimming took 4 bases from V and 7 from J; bases not matched to a gene: 8. Per germline, CDR1 SEHNR and CDR2 FQNEAQ (reference sequence). The CDR3 spans 15 residues.

V usage is TRBV7-6 and J usage is TRBJ2-1; unclear D gene. Germline loops: CDR1 SGHVS, CDR2 FNYEAQ. The V end lost 4 bases, the J end lost 9 bases, and 13 bases lay between the germline ends. The CDR3 contains 13 residues. The CDR3 region is CASSSPPPSEQFF. In DNA, the CDR3 is TGTGCCAGCAGCTCGCCCCCCCCCAGTGAGCAGTTCTTC.

V gene TRBV2 combines with J gene TRBJ1-1, with TRBD1 matching 9 bases. Germline CDR1 reads SNHLY; CDR2 reads FYNNEI. CDR3 length: 13 amino acids. The V segment lost 6 bases and the J segment 6 bases; nucleotides outside the gene matches: 5. CDR3 loop: CASSRDRVAEAFF. Written as DNA, the CDR3 is TGTGCCAGCAGCCGGGACAGGGTTGCTGAAGCTTTCTTT.

The chain uses TRBV4-3 and TRBJ2-7, with 8 bases lining up with TRBD2. Germline trimming cut 0 bases from V and 1 base from J; bases unmatched to any gene: 8. The CDR3 has 17 amino acids. Germline values: CDR1 LGHNA, CDR2 YSLEER. The CDR3, as DNA: TGCGCCAGCAGCCAAGACGGGACGGGAGGGATTTCCTACGAGCAGTACTTC. Its protein product is CASSQDGTGGISYEQYF.

This sequence joins TRBV5-5 and TRBJ1-2; TRBD1 aligns across 7 bases. V shed 5 bases, J shed 2 bases, and the junction held 9 bases outside the gene matches. The CDR3 sequence is 15 residues long. The germline V gene encodes CDR1 SGHKS and CDR2 YYEKEE (reference sequence). CDR3 nucleotides: TGTGCCAGCAGTCACAGACAGGGTTCCAACTATGGCTACACCTTC. Protein product: CASSHRQGSNYGYTF.